This passage covers 29 T cell receptor beta chains from one sample sequenced in a study of cytomegalovirus exposure and HLA in healthy donors. In the PCR, 60 Vbeta and 13 Jbeta primers were used. The data were produced by immunoSEQ multiplex PCR, yet TCRdb's version contains in-frame clones alone and is incomplete. Of 75,000 to 95,000 clones listed, around four fifths are singletons. Specimen: PBMCs. All receptors derive from a male donor in good health and CMV-seropositive.

The table lists this clone with a few counts. Other DNA sequences from this sample encode an identical CDR3 as well. V gene TRBV18 combines with J gene TRBJ1-1, with TRBD1 matching over 7 bases. Trimming at V came to 3 bases and at J to 0 bases, leaving 1 base not matched to a gene. This CDR3 is 14 amino acids long. Germline V gives CDR1 KGHSH, CDR2 LQKENI. The CDR3, as DNA: TGTGCCAGCTCACCGACAGGGATGAACACTGAAGCTTTCTTT. The encoded protein is CASSPTGMNTEAFF.

V and J are TRBV28 and TRBJ2-3; TRBD2 might be the D (5 bases). Trimming stripped 5 bases from V and 3 bases from J, with 15 bases between. This CDR3 region has 15 residues. Germline V CDR1 and CDR2: MDHEN, SYDVKM. Here the CDR3 reads CASSRPGIGTDTQYF. The CDR3 nucleotides read TGTGCCAGCAGTAGACCCGGGATTGGGACAGATACGCAGTATTTT.

The V gene is TRBV2, the J gene TRBJ1-1; D may be TRBD1 (6 bases). CDR1 and CDR2 from the germline V gene are SNHLY and FYNNEI. V gave up 5 bases and J gave up 5 bases, with 9 bases separating them. The CDR3 contains 12 residues. The CDR3 bases are TGTGCCAGCAGTTACAGGGCTACTGAAGCTTTCTTT. Amino acid sequence: CASSYRATEAFF.

The rearrangement joins TRBV28 to TRBJ1-6; a weak D match, TRBD1 (6 bases). Germline V CDR1 and CDR2: MDHEN, SYDVKM. Deletions cut 3 bases from V and 0 bases from J, with 15 bases between. CDR3 size: 18 residues. The CDR3 DNA sequence: TGTGCCAGCAGTTTCGGTGAGAGGGGGAGCTCCTATAATTCACCCCTCCACTTT. Its protein product is CASSFGERGSSYNSPLHF. Drawing the rest from reference TRBV28 and TRBJ1-6, the complete variable domain is DVKVTQSSRYLVKRTGEKVFLECVQDMDHENMFWYRQDPGLGLRLIYFSYDVKMKEKGDIPEGYSVSREKKERFSLILESASTNQTSMYLCASSFGERGSSYNSPLHFGNGTRLTVT.

This clone turned up a few times. The V gene is TRBV7-6, the J gene TRBJ2-7; 8 nucleotides align to TRBD1. CDR3 length: 15 amino acids. Germline lookup yields CDR1 SGHVS and CDR2 FNYEAQ. V lost 5 bases, J lost 4 bases, and 10 bases stayed unmatched. CDR3 amino acids: CASSRSDRVTYEQYF. The CDR3 region has the DNA TGTGCCAGCAGCCGTTCGGACAGGGTAACTTACGAGCAGTACTTC.

The chain couples TRBV2 to TRBJ1-2; D may be TRBD1 (6 bases). The CDR3 contains 14 residues. CDR1 and CDR2 from the germline V gene are SNHLY and FYNNEI. Trimming took off 8 bases at V and 4 bases at J, with 17 bases between the two ends. Written as DNA, the CDR3 is TGTGCCAGCCAACCACAGGGCTCGGGCTATGGCTACACCTTC. It encodes CASQPQGSGYGYTF.

The chain links TRBV28 to TRBJ1-4; 9 bases are a match to TRBD1. Germline CDR1 reads MDHEN; CDR2 reads SYDVKM. The CDR3 runs to 16 residues. Trimming took 2 bases from V and 10 from J; bases not matched to a gene: 11. CDR3 sequence: CASSLIQGQGLGKLFF. The CDR3 nucleotides are TGTGCCAGCAGTTTAATACAGGGACAGGGTCTCGGAAAACTGTTTTTT.

V usage is TRBV9 and J usage is TRBJ1-4; D perhaps matches TRBD1 (5 bases). CDR3 length: 14 residues. V lost 0 bases, J lost 8 bases, and 11 bases lay in between. Germline values: CDR1 SGDLS, CDR2 YYNGEE. CDR3 region: CASSVGQSQEKLFF. The CDR3, as DNA: TGTGCCAGCAGCGTAGGACAGTCGCAGGAAAAACTGTTTTTT.

This chain joins TRBV10-3 and TRBJ2-3, with D possibly matching TRBD2 (6 bases). Germline values: CDR1 ENHRY, CDR2 SYGVKD. Trimming removed 6 bases at V and 0 bases at J, with 13 bases between. The CDR3 runs to 15 residues. CDR3: CAIRNGGESTDTQYF. In DNA form, the CDR3 reads TGTGCCATCAGAAACGGCGGGGAGAGCACAGATACGCAGTATTTT.

This chain connects TRBV5-5 to TRBJ2-3; no clear D. Germline V gives CDR1 SGHKS, CDR2 YYEKEE (reference sequence). Trimming removed 2 bases from V and 6 bases from J, with 13 bases in between. The CDR3 covers 14 residues. CDR3 in amino acids: CASSFLPGPDTQYF. The CDR3 DNA follows: TGTGCCAGCAGCTTTCTTCCAGGCCCGGATACGCAGTATTTT.

The V call is TRBV7-2, the J call TRBJ2-7, with 7 positions matching TRBD1. Per the germline V gene, CDR1 is SGHTA and CDR2 is FQGNSA. This CDR3 is built from 13 residues. V shed 4 bases and J 5 bases; nucleotides not matched to a gene: 5. CDR3 amino acids: CASSYDRANEQYF. CDR3 in DNA: TGTGCCAGCAGCTATGACAGGGCCAACGAGCAGTACTTC. The variable domain in full, completed from reference TRBV7-2 and TRBJ2-7, reads GAGVSQSPSNKVTEKGKDVELRCDPISGHTALYWYRQSLGQGLEFLIYFQGNSAPDKSGLPSDRFSAERTGGSVSTLTIQRTQQEDSAVYLCASSYDRANEQYFGPGTRLTVT.

The J gene is TRBJ2-7, the V gene TRBV5-8; TRBD1 is a possible D gene (6 bases). In germline, CDR1 is SGHTS, CDR2 YDEGEE. V gave up 2 bases and J gave up 5 bases, with 11 bases separating them. The CDR3 runs to 13 residues. The CDR3 DNA sequence: TGTGCCAGCAGCTTTGGGGGCTCAGACGAGCAGTACTTC. This translates into CASSFGGSDEQYF. The entire variable domain, with the rest obtained from reference TRBV5-8 and TRBJ2-7, is as follows: EAGVTQSPTHLIKTRGQQATLRCSPISGHTSVYWYQQALGLGLQFLLWYDEGEERNRGNFPPRFSGRQFPNYSSELNVNALELEDSALYLCASSFGGSDEQYFGPGTRLTVT.

The gene calls are TRBV5-1 and TRBJ2-2; weak D call: TRBD1 (6 bases). The V gene's germline CDR1 is SGHRS and CDR2 YFSETQ. V was shortened by 2 bases and J by 4 bases, with 6 bases between the two germline ends. The CDR3 length is 13 residues. The CDR3 coding sequence is TGCGCCAGCAGCTTAGGGGGCACCGGGGAGCTGTTTTTT. Translated: CASSLGGTGELFF.

The table lists this clone with a few counts. The chain joins TRBV7-9 to TRBJ2-2, with a possible D match to TRBD1 (6 bases). Trimming left V 4 bases short and J 9 bases short, with 21 bases between. The CDR3 has 16 amino acids. Germline-derived CDR1 and CDR2 are SEHNR and FQNEAQ (reference sequence). CDR3 region: CASSSARGQNGWELFF. The CDR3 nucleotides are TGTGCCAGCAGCTCCGCTCGTGGACAGAACGGCTGGGAGCTGTTTTTT.

This clone was recorded a few times. The chain uses TRBV9 and TRBJ2-5; tentatively, D is TRBD2 (6 bases). V lost 2 bases and J 5 bases, leaving 13 bases between the germline ends. The germline V gene encodes CDR1 SGDLS and CDR2 YYNGEE. This CDR3 region has 14 residues. CDR3 nucleotide sequence: TGTGCCAGCAGCGTGGCCATAGGGAGGGAGACCCAGTACTTC. It specifies CASSVAIGRETQYF.

V gene TRBV19 combines with J gene TRBJ1-5; the match to TRBD1 covers 8 bases. The CDR3 contains 13 residues. V lost 10 bases to trimming and J lost 2 bases; unmatched junction nucleotides: 4. The germline V gene has CDR1 LNHDA and CDR2 SQIVND (reference sequence). As DNA, the CDR3 is TGTGCCACCACGGGACAGGGCAATCAGCCCCAGCATTTT. Translation: CATTGQGNQPQHF.

V is TRBV29-1 and J is TRBJ2-7; TRBD1 matches 7 bases. Trimming removed 4 bases from V and 3 bases from J; junction bases left unmatched: 3. The CDR3 totals 12 residues. The germline CDR1 and CDR2 sequences are SQVTM and ANQGSEA. The chain's CDR3 is CSVGYRGYEQYF. For the CDR3, the DNA is TGCAGCGTTGGATACAGGGGCTACGAGCAGTACTTC.

The chain recombines TRBV5-5 with TRBJ1-2; D unresolved. In germline, CDR1 is SGHKS, CDR2 YYEKEE (reference sequence). The CDR3 has 15 amino acids. The V end lost 2 bases, the J end lost 7 bases, and 18 bases lay between the germline ends. CDR3 nucleotides: TGTGCCAGCAGCTTTGGTTCGAGTAATAGTGCTGGCTACACCTTC. It codes for CASSFGSSNSAGYTF.

V gene TRBV29-1 combines with J gene TRBJ2-3, with a tentative D call TRBD2 (5 bases). The germline V gene has CDR1 SQVTM and CDR2 ANQGSEA. The CDR3 spans 12 residues. Trimming stripped 3 bases from V and 3 bases from J, with 7 bases between. CDR3 residues: CSVERETDTQYF. The CDR3 nucleotides are TGCAGCGTTGAGAGGGAAACAGATACGCAGTATTTT.

The chain joins TRBV10-3 to TRBJ1-4; 10 bases are shared with TRBD1. V gave up 1 base and J gave up 8 bases; unmatched junction bases: 4. The CDR3 is 15 amino acids. Germline V gives CDR1 ENHRY, CDR2 SYGVKD. The CDR3 DNA reads TGTGCCATCAGTGAGTTAGGGACAGGGGAAGAAAAACTGTTTTTT. It translates to CAISELGTGEEKLFF.

The gene calls are TRBV27 and TRBJ1-5; D is unresolved. Trimming shortened V by 5 bases and J by 0 bases, and 8 bases separated the two germline ends. Germline loops: CDR1 MNHEY, CDR2 SMNVEV (reference sequence). This CDR3 region has 14 residues. CDR3 residues: CASSIFYSNQPQHF. In DNA, the CDR3 is TGTGCCAGCAGTATCTTTTATAGCAATCAGCCCCAGCATTTT.

The rearrangement links TRBV6-1 to TRBJ2-7; 7 bases match TRBD1. Germline CDR1 and CDR2: MNHNS and SASEGT. This CDR3 has 14 amino acids. The ends lost 7 bases at V and 2 bases at J; junction bases unmatched: 8. Written as DNA, the CDR3 is TGTGCCAGCACCTCAGGGGACAGAGCCTACGAGCAGTACTTC. Its translation is CASTSGDRAYEQYF.

The chain joins TRBV5-4 to TRBJ2-5; 7 bases line up with TRBD1. With V trimmed by 5 bases and J by 3 bases, 10 bases remained unmatched. This CDR3 is 15 amino acids long. CDR1 SGHNT and CDR2 YYREEE come from the germline V gene (reference sequence). The CDR3 protein is CASSSSGTVEETQYF. The CDR3 bases are TGTGCCAGCAGTAGCTCCGGGACAGTGGAAGAGACCCAGTACTTC.

The V call is TRBV5-1, the J call TRBJ1-6, with D perhaps matching TRBD1 (6 bases). The CDR3 consists of 17 residues. Germline V gene sequence: CDR1 SGHRS, CDR2 YFSETQ. The ends were cut back, 3 bases at V and 7 bases at J, with 20 bases in the middle. The CDR3 nucleotides are TGCGCCAGCAGCTCCAACGGACAACCCAGGGGAAATTCACCCCTCCACTTT. Its translation is CASSSNGQPRGNSPLHF.

This clone was counted a single time. The rearrangement uses TRBV27 and TRBJ2-2; D gene uncertain. CDR3 size: 12 residues. Between the trimmed V and J ends, which lost 6 bases and 5 bases, there was a span of 7 bases. Per the germline V gene, CDR1 is MNHEY and CDR2 is SMNVEV (reference sequence). The CDR3 DNA reads TGTGCCAGCAGGGTCAGAACCGGGGAGCTGTTTTTT. Translating it yields CASRVRTGELFF.

DNA of the CDR3: TGTGCCAGCAGTGAATGGTCTCTAGCGGGAGGGGAGCAGTACTTC. Its translation is CASSEWSLAGGEQYF. The chain recombines TRBV6-1 with TRBJ2-7, with 12 bases that match TRBD2. The germline CDR1 and CDR2 sequences are MNHNS and SASEGT. J gave up 7 bases and V 2 bases, and 6 bases lay outside the gene matches. The CDR3 spans 15 residues.

This clone was seen a single time. V usage is TRBV9 and J usage is TRBJ1-4; D gene ambiguous. The CDR3 is 14 residues long. Germline values: CDR1 SGDLS, CDR2 YYNGEE. V was clipped by 2 bases and J by 4 bases, with 9 bases between them. The CDR3 nucleotides read TGTGCCAGCAGCGTGGGCAGATATAATGAAAAACTGTTTTTT. Encoded protein: CASSVGRYNEKLFF.

The chain couples TRBV28 to TRBJ2-3; TRBD1 agrees at 10 bases. This CDR3 contains 15 residues. Germline CDR1 reads MDHEN; CDR2 reads SYDVKM. Trimming removed 5 bases from V and 4 bases from J; junction bases left unmatched: 6. The CDR3 DNA reads as TGTGCCAGCAGTCCCGACAGGGGGCCACCAGATACGCAGTATTTT. This sequence encodes CASSPDRGPPDTQYF. Complete variable domain (other parts from reference TRBV28 and TRBJ2-3): DVKVTQSSRYLVKRTGEKVFLECVQDMDHENMFWYRQDPGLGLRLIYFSYDVKMKEKGDIPEGYSVSREKKERFSLILESASTNQTSMYLCASSPDRGPPDTQYFGPGTRLTVL.

The chain uses TRBV6-5 and TRBJ1-1; perhaps TRBD1 as D (6 bases). The germline V gene has CDR1 MNHEY and CDR2 SVGAGI. This CDR3 contains 13 residues. Trimming took 6 bases from V and 1 from J, leaving 9 bases between them. As DNA, the CDR3 is TGTGCCAGCAGCAAGGACAGGAACACTGAAGCTTTCTTT. It encodes CASSKDRNTEAFF.